One sample yielded the 31 T cell receptor beta chains listed below, sequenced in a study of cytomegalovirus exposure and HLA in healthy donors. PCR employed 60 Vbeta and 13 Jbeta primers. Generated by immunoSEQ multiplex PCR, the TCRdb table keeps only in-frame clones and is missing some. The sample records some 120,000 clones, roughly 82% being singletons. Sequenced input: PBMCs. The source is a woman aged 35 to 49 in good health and CMV-seropositive.

The chain uses TRBV6-5 and TRBJ2-3, with D perhaps matching TRBD2 (6 bases). V lost 3 bases and J 4 bases, leaving 8 bases between the germline ends. The CDR3 spans 13 residues. CDR1 is MNHEY and CDR2 is SVGAGI in the germline V gene. The CDR3 region has the DNA TGTGCCAGCAGTTATGGAGGGGCAGATACGCAGTATTTT. Translation gives CASSYGGADTQYF.

V usage is TRBV7-8 and J usage is TRBJ1-5, with no clear D. This CDR3 has 15 residues. The germline V gene has CDR1 SGHVS and CDR2 FQNEAQ. V dropped 2 bases and J dropped 0 bases, with 8 bases sitting between them. CDR3 nucleotide sequence: TGTGCCAGCAGCTTAATGCGGTCTAGCAATCAGCCCCAGCATTTT. It encodes CASSLMRSSNQPQHF.

V usage is TRBV19 and J usage is TRBJ2-3; weak D call: TRBD2 (6 bases). V lost 4 bases to trimming and J lost 2 bases, with 10 bases between them. The CDR3 covers 14 residues. From germline, CDR1 is LNHDA and CDR2 SQIVND (reference sequence). The CDR3 spells CASSRDSATDTQYF. The CDR3 DNA reads TGTGCCAGTAGTAGGGACTCCGCCACAGATACGCAGTATTTT.

The rearrangement uses TRBV18 and TRBJ1-1; the D is unclear. The CDR3 extends over 12 amino acids. The germline gives CDR1 KGHSH, CDR2 LQKENI. V lost 6 bases and J lost 1, with 6 bases in between. The CDR3: CASSPKNTEAFF. The CDR3 DNA is TGTGCCAGCTCGCCTAAGAACACTGAAGCTTTCTTT.

This clone was seen once. In the same sample, other DNA sequences code for this CDR3. This rearrangement joins TRBV28 to TRBJ1-2; no definite D call. Germline values: CDR1 MDHEN, CDR2 SYDVKM. CDR3 size: 11 residues. The germline V and J ends were trimmed by 5 bases and 4 bases, with 5 bases remaining between them. CDR3 DNA: TGTGCCAGCAGTGGACTCTATGGCTACACCTTC. This gives the protein CASSGLYGYTF.

This rearrangement joins TRBV5-1 to TRBJ1-4; D call uncertain. CDR1 is SGHRS, CDR2 YFSETQ, per germline. Trimming removed 1 base at V and 5 bases at J, with 9 bases between. This CDR3 is built from 14 residues. CDR3 bases: TGCGCCAGCAGCTTGCGGAGCCTCAATGAAAAACTGTTTTTT. Protein: CASSLRSLNEKLFF. The full variable domain, in which reference TRBV5-1 and TRBJ1-4 provide the parts outside the CDR3, is KAGVTQTPRYLIKTRGQQVTLSCSPISGHRSVSWYQQTPGQGLQFLFEYFSETQRNKGNFPGRFSGRQFSNSRSEMNVSTLELGDSALYLCASSLRSLNEKLFFGSGTQLSVL.

This sequence joins TRBV7-9 and TRBJ1-1, with a possible D match to TRBD1 (5 bases). Germline-derived CDR1 and CDR2 are SEHNR and FQNEAQ (reference sequence). CDR3 length: 14 amino acids. V was cut by 0 bases and J by 1 base, with 6 bases left in between. This chain's CDR3 is CASSLAGRNTEAFF. CDR3 DNA: TGTGCCAGCAGCTTAGCGGGGCGGAACACTGAAGCTTTCTTT.

There are a few counts of this clone. Different DNA sequences within this sample yield the same CDR3. This sequence joins TRBV7-9 and TRBJ2-7, with 10 positions matching TRBD2. The J segment lost 1 base and the V segment lost 5 bases, leaving 2 bases of the junction unmatched. Per the germline V gene, CDR1 is SEHNR and CDR2 is FQNEAQ (reference sequence). This CDR3 has 14 residues. CDR3 coding DNA: TGTGCCAGCAGCCGGACTAGCGGTTCCTACGAGCAGTACTTC. Its protein is CASSRTSGSYEQYF.

The chain carries TRBV5-1 and TRBJ2-5; tentatively, D is TRBD1 (6 bases). The CDR3 contains 14 residues. V was clipped by 0 bases and J by 5 bases, with 11 bases between them. Germline V gene sequence: CDR1 SGHRS, CDR2 YFSETQ. The CDR3 region is CASSLGGGLETQYF. CDR3 in DNA: TGCGCCAGCAGCTTGGGTGGGGGCCTTGAGACCCAGTACTTC.

This clone has just one count. The V and J genes are TRBV5-1 and TRBJ2-7; 9 bases fit TRBD2. Germline trimming cut 2 bases from V and 6 bases from J; bases unmatched to any gene: 9. Germline V gene data show CDR1 as SGHRS and CDR2 as YFSETQ. This CDR3 region has 15 residues. CDR3: CASSFMGGRAAEQYF. DNA for the CDR3: TGCGCCAGCAGCTTCATGGGCGGGAGGGCTGCCGAGCAGTACTTC.

This chain joins TRBV2 and TRBJ1-1; TRBD1 agrees at 12 bases. The V gene's germline CDR1 is SNHLY and CDR2 FYNNEI. The CDR3 is made up of 17 amino acids. V gave up 2 bases and J gave up 11 bases; unmatched junction bases: 15. CDR3 sequence reads: CASSEQGQGAWYSRAFF. DNA of the CDR3: TGTGCCAGCAGTGAACAGGGACAGGGGGCCTGGTATTCCCGGGCTTTCTTT.

The chain has TRBV5-1 and TRBJ2-3, with 10 bases fitting TRBD2. CDR3 length: 17 amino acids. Germline lookup yields CDR1 SGHRS and CDR2 YFSETQ. V shed 4 bases and J 2 bases; nucleotides not matched to a gene: 10. The DNA for the CDR3 is TGCGCCAGCAGCCTGTCCCCAACTAGCGGGAACACAGATACGCAGTATTTT. Its protein product is CASSLSPTSGNTDTQYF.

This clone was seen a few times. CDR3 in DNA: TGTGCCAGCAGTGTGACTAGCGGCTACGAGCAGTACTTC. It specifies CASSVTSGYEQYF. The chain is built from TRBV2 and TRBJ2-7; 9 bases map to TRBD2. This CDR3 has 13 residues. Germline CDR1 is SNHLY and CDR2 is FYNNEI. V was pared by 4 bases and J by 3 bases, with 1 base of the junction left unmatched.

The chain couples TRBV21-1 to TRBJ2-4; the listed D gene, TRBD1, was not tested against the DNA. TRBV21-1 is described as a pseudogene. CDR3 size: 14 residues. Here the CDR3 DNA reads TGTGCCAGCAGCAAAGCGACAGGGACAAACATTCAGTACTTC. The encoded protein is CASSKATGTNIQYF.

This chain uses TRBV21-1 with TRBJ2-1; TRBD2, the D gene given by the table, was not confirmed from the DNA. TRBV21-1 is labeled a pseudogene. The CDR3 loop spans 18 amino acids. The CDR3 sequence: CASSKEGRTSGNYNEQFF. CDR3 coding DNA: TGTGCCAGCAGCAAAGAAGGGAGGACTAGCGGGAACTACAATGAGCAGTTCTTC.

The rearrangement joins TRBV4-1 to TRBJ1-3, with 7 bases identical to TRBD1. V shed 3 bases and J 4 bases; nucleotides not matched to a gene: 6. This CDR3 contains 15 residues. Germline V gene sequence: CDR1 MGHRA, CDR2 YSYEKL. CDR3 DNA sequence: TGCGCCAGCAGCCAGACCGGGACAGTAGGAAACACCATATATTTT. It yields the protein CASSQTGTVGNTIYF.

This sequence joins TRBV4-2 and TRBJ2-4; D call uncertain. CDR1 and CDR2 (germline): LGHNA, YNFKEQ. CDR3 size: 17 residues. Trimming removed 0 bases at V and 2 bases at J, with 14 bases between. The CDR3 region has the DNA TGTGCCAGCAGCCAAGATCTATCTGGCGGCACCAAAAACATTCAGTACTTC. Amino acid sequence: CASSQDLSGGTKNIQYF.

J is TRBJ2-7 and V is TRBV4-2, with 8 bases fitting TRBD2. CDR1 and CDR2 (germline): LGHNA, YNFKEQ. With 1 base clipped from V and 3 bases from J, the junction kept 11 bases outside the gene matches. This CDR3 contains 17 residues. CDR3 in amino acids: CASSQGTLRLAHYEQYF. CDR3 bases: TGTGCCAGCAGCCAAGGGACCCTGCGACTAGCGCACTACGAGCAGTACTTC.

This clone was detected a few times. The chain couples TRBV5-6 to TRBJ2-2; 10 bases agree with TRBD1. V lost 5 bases to trimming and J lost 6 bases; unmatched junction nucleotides: 7. Germline V gives CDR1 SGHDT, CDR2 YYEEEE. The CDR3 sequence is 15 residues long. The CDR3 bases are TGTGCCAGCAGTCGGACAGGGGGTTTGTCCGGGGAGCTGTTTTTT. Amino acids: CASSRTGGLSGELFF.

The J gene is TRBJ2-3, the V gene TRBV28; the match to TRBD1 covers 8 bases. This CDR3 is built from 12 residues. Trimming removed 5 bases from V and 11 bases from J; junction bases left unmatched: 6. CDR1 is MDHEN and CDR2 is SYDVKM in the germline V gene. The CDR3 coding sequence is TGTGCCAGCAGTCCTCGGGACAGGTTGCAGTATTTT. Residues: CASSPRDRLQYF.

The genes are TRBV6-6 and TRBJ1-3, with TRBD1 as a possible D gene (6 bases). The V end was cut by 5 bases, the J end by 5 bases, with 13 bases between. The CDR3 is 14 residues long. From germline, CDR1 is MNHNY and CDR2 SVGAGI (reference sequence). DNA for the CDR3: TGTGCCAGCAGTGAGAGGACAGCGAGAAACACCATATATTTT. Translating gives CASSERTARNTIYF.

The gene calls are TRBV7-8 and TRBJ2-7; tentative D call: TRBD1 (5 bases). Looked up from germline, CDR1 is SGHVS and CDR2 is FQNEAQ. CDR3 size: 12 residues. V lost 8 bases, J lost 6 bases, and 14 bases lay in between. CDR3 sequence (DNA): TGTGCCAGCGGCCAGGGATTGACCGAGCAGTACTTC. It yields the protein CASGQGLTEQYF.

This chain joins TRBV30 and TRBJ1-1, with D unclear. This CDR3 is 16 amino acids long. Germline V gene sequence: CDR1 GTSNPN, CDR2 SVGIG (reference sequence). Trimming took 1 base from V and 11 from J, leaving 26 bases between them. Here the CDR3 reads CAWSGSDGVFSPAAFF. The CDR3 DNA is TGTGCCTGGAGTGGGTCGGACGGGGTTTTCTCTCCGGCGGCTTTCTTT.

CDR3 region: CASSNLGLQAGELFF. The CDR3 DNA is TGTGCCAGTAGTAACCTGGGACTACAGGCCGGGGAGCTGTTTTTT. This chain joins TRBV19 and TRBJ2-2; 7 bases map to TRBD2. The CDR3 is made up of 15 amino acids. Germline V gene sequence: CDR1 LNHDA, CDR2 SQIVND (reference sequence). Losses at the gene ends were 4 bases for V and 6 bases for J; bases not matched to a gene: 8. The complete variable domain, with remaining parts taken from reference TRBV19 and TRBJ2-2, reads DGGITQSPKYLFRKEGQNVTLSCEQNLNHDAMYWYRQDPGQGLRLIYYSQIVNDFQKGDIAEGYSVSREKKESFPLTVTSAQKNPTAFYLCASSNLGLQAGELFFGEGSRLTVL.

This chain connects TRBV19 to TRBJ2-1, with D possibly TRBD2 on 6 matching bases. Between the trimmed V and J ends, which lost 11 bases and 8 bases, there was a span of 19 bases. CDR1 and CDR2 (germline): LNHDA, SQIVND (reference sequence). This CDR3 spans 13 amino acids. The CDR3 loop is CAPGSSGDYEQFF. The CDR3 DNA sequence: TGTGCCCCCGGCAGTTCGGGGGACTATGAGCAGTTCTTC.

The chain combines TRBV19 with TRBJ1-5; 7 nucleotides line up with TRBD1. The CDR3 has 15 residues. V shed 8 bases and J 1 base; nucleotides not matched to a gene: 8. Germline values: CDR1 LNHDA, CDR2 SQIVND (reference sequence). CDR3 coding DNA: TGTGCCAGTGACCCGACAGGGCTAAGCAATCAGCCCCAGCATTTT. Translation gives CASDPTGLSNQPQHF. Full variable domain (outside the CDR3, taken from reference TRBV19 and TRBJ1-5): DGGITQSPKYLFRKEGQNVTLSCEQNLNHDAMYWYRQDPGQGLRLIYYSQIVNDFQKGDIAEGYSVSREKKESFPLTVTSAQKNPTAFYLCASDPTGLSNQPQHFGDGTRLSIL.

This chain uses TRBV10-1 with TRBJ2-1; no clear D gene. V shed 4 bases and J shed 8 bases, with 12 bases lying between them. This CDR3 is 13 amino acids long. Germline V lookup: CDR1 WNHNN, CDR2 SYGVQD (reference sequence). CDR3 coding DNA: TGCGCCAGCAGTGGGGCTACGCGTCATGAGCAGTTCTTC. Its protein is CASSGATRHEQFF.

The CDR3 DNA reads as TGTGCCGGAGACAAGGGGATGGGCGACACTGAAGCTTTCTTT. Translation: CAGDKGMGDTEAFF. The chain links TRBV2 to TRBJ1-1, with D maybe TRBD1 (5 bases). The V end lost 11 bases, the J end lost 3 bases, and 19 bases lay between the germline ends. Germline loops: CDR1 SNHLY, CDR2 FYNNEI. This CDR3 comprises 14 residues. Looking up the rest from reference TRBV2 and TRBJ1-1 gives the full variable domain: EPEVTQTPSHQVTQMGQEVILRCVPISNHLYFYWYRQILGQKVEFLVSFYNNEISEKSEIFDDQFSVERPDGSNFTLKIRSTKLEDSAMYFCAGDKGMGDTEAFFGQGTRLTVV.

This chain uses TRBV7-2 with TRBJ2-4, with a possible D match to TRBD1 (6 bases). V dropped 6 bases and J dropped 7 bases, with 13 bases sitting between them. Per the germline V gene, CDR1 is SGHTA and CDR2 is FQGNSA. The CDR3 spans 13 residues. CDR3 coding DNA: TGTGCCAGCAGTTTCGGACAGTTGAACATTCAGTACTTC. This sequence encodes CASSFGQLNIQYF.

This clone showed up just a few times. The V and J genes are TRBV6-1 and TRBJ2-2; 7 nucleotides align to TRBD2. J lost 5 bases, V lost 6 bases, and 6 bases had no gene match. The CDR3 extends over 14 amino acids. The germline CDR1 and CDR2 sequences are MNHNS and SASEGT. For the CDR3, the DNA is TGTGCCAGCAGCGGTGCGGGAGTGACCGGGGAGCTGTTTTTT. It encodes CASSGAGVTGELFF.

The chain is built from TRBV2 and TRBJ1-5; 7 positions match TRBD1. CDR1 is SNHLY, CDR2 FYNNEI, per germline. This CDR3 comprises 15 residues. The V and J ends lost 6 bases and 3 bases, in that order; junction bases with no gene match: 8. For the CDR3, the DNA is TGTGCCAGCAGAGTTGGACAGGCACCCAATCAGCCCCAGCATTTT. Protein sequence: CASRVGQAPNQPQHF.